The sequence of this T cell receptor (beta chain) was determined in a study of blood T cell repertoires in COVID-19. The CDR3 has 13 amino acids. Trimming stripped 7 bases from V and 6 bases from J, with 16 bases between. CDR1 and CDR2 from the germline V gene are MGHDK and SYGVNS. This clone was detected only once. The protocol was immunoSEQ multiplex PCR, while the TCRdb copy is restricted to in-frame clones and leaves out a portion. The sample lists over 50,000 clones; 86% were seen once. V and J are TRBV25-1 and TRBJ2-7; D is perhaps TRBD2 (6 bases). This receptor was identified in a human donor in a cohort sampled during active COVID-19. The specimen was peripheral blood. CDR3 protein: CASTAMGDSEQYF. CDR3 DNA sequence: TGTGCCAGCACCGCAATGGGGGACTCCGAGCAGTACTTC.